The 14 T cell receptor beta chains presented below share a single source sample, sequenced in a study of T cells after posttransplantation cyclophosphamide. The assay was immunoSEQ multiplex PCR, and TCRdb's table has in-frame clones only and misses some. The table records some 66,000 clones, about 93% of them present only once. Sequencing was performed on PBMCs. Receptors were obtained from a woman aged 30 to 39 in good health and a related stem cell transplant donor.

CDR3 nucleotides: TGTGCCAGCAGCTTAACTGCTTCGGCTTCCGGGGAGCTGTTTTTT. Amino acid sequence: CASSLTASASGELFF. The gene calls are TRBV7-3 and TRBJ2-2; D remains ambiguous. The germline V and J ends were trimmed by 0 bases and 6 bases, with 11 bases remaining between them. This CDR3 has 15 amino acids. The germline V gene has CDR1 SGHTA and CDR2 FQGTGA.

The chain has TRBV7-2 and TRBJ2-5; the D gene is possibly TRBD2 (6 bases). CDR3 length: 14 residues. V shed 2 bases and J shed 5 bases, with 12 bases lying between them. Per the germline V gene, CDR1 is SGHTA and CDR2 is FQGNSA. This CDR3 is CASSLQAGRETQYF. CDR3 DNA: TGTGCCAGCAGCTTACAGGCAGGGAGGGAGACCCAGTACTTC.

This clone was picked up many times. The J gene is TRBJ2-7, the V gene TRBV2, with D tentatively TRBD1 (6 bases). Per germline, CDR1 SNHLY and CDR2 FYNNEI. V was pared by 7 bases and J by 7 bases, with 17 bases between. The CDR3 spans 13 residues. Here the CDR3 DNA reads TGTGCCAGCATGGCCGTGGGGGCAGGGGAGCAGTACTTC. Protein sequence: CASMAVGAGEQYF.

The V and J genes are TRBV10-1 and TRBJ2-3; TRBD1 matches 10 bases. Looked up from germline, CDR1 is WNHNN and CDR2 is SYGVQD (reference sequence). CDR3 length: 18 residues. J gave up 0 bases and V 6 bases, and 12 bases lay outside the gene matches. CDR3 in DNA: TGCGCCAGCAGCCCCGGGACAGGGGTCCCTCCTAGCACAGATACGCAGTATTTT. Amino acids: CASSPGTGVPPSTDTQYF.

The chain has TRBV4-2 and TRBJ1-1; D remains unclear. CDR3 length: 14 amino acids. CDR1 is LGHNA and CDR2 is YNFKEQ in the germline V gene. The germline V and J ends were trimmed by 0 bases and 8 bases, with 13 bases remaining between them. The CDR3 DNA sequence: TGTGCCAGCAGCCAAGATGGCGGCATCTACGAAGCTTTCTTT. This gives the protein CASSQDGGIYEAFF.

The genes are TRBV7-9 and TRBJ2-3, with D hard to call. V was pared by 5 bases and J by 2 bases, with 8 bases between. The CDR3 extends over 13 amino acids. Germline-derived CDR1 and CDR2 are SEHNR and FQNEAQ (reference sequence). Written as DNA, the CDR3 is TGTGCCAGCAGCCGGAGAGTCACAGATACGCAGTATTTT. Translation: CASSRRVTDTQYF.

A single count supports this clone. The chain joins TRBV4-1 to TRBJ1-2; D gene unclear. Germline loops: CDR1 MGHRA, CDR2 YSYEKL. V gave up 0 bases and J gave up 4 bases, with 15 bases separating them. The CDR3 sequence is 16 residues long. CDR3 loop: CASSQDLWARGYGYTF. As DNA, the CDR3 is TGCGCCAGCAGCCAAGATTTGTGGGCGAGAGGCTATGGCTACACCTTC.

The CDR3 sequence is CASSLAGLINIQYF. For the CDR3, the DNA is TGTGCCAGCAGCTTGGCCGGTCTCATAAACATTCAGTACTTC. The V gene is TRBV5-6, the J gene TRBJ2-4; D uncertain. The CDR3 length is 14 residues. V gave up 0 bases and J gave up 6 bases, with 10 bases separating them. Germline-derived CDR1 and CDR2 are SGHDT and YYEEEE.

V and J are TRBV28 and TRBJ1-6, with 8 positions matching TRBD1. This CDR3 is built from 17 residues. V lost 5 bases, J lost 8 bases, and 14 bases stayed unmatched. Germline V lookup: CDR1 MDHEN, CDR2 SYDVKM. The CDR3 DNA sequence: TGTGCCAGCAGTCTAATCCCTGGACAGGGAGGCCATTCACCCCTCCACTTT. Translated, it gives CASSLIPGQGGHSPLHF. Complete variable domain (other parts from reference TRBV28 and TRBJ1-6): DVKVTQSSRYLVKRTGEKVFLECVQDMDHENMFWYRQDPGLGLRLIYFSYDVKMKEKGDIPEGYSVSREKKERFSLILESASTNQTSMYLCASSLIPGQGGHSPLHFGNGTRLTVT.

The rearrangement joins TRBV9 to TRBJ2-3; 8 bases fit TRBD2. This CDR3 comprises 16 residues. Per germline, CDR1 SGDLS and CDR2 YYNGEE. The V gene end was trimmed by 0 bases and the J gene end by 7 bases; junction bases not matched to a gene: 10. The CDR3 reads CASSVALAGLGNTQYF. CDR3 nucleotides: TGTGCCAGCAGCGTAGCCCTAGCGGGTCTCGGGAATACGCAGTATTTT.

This chain joins TRBV5-6 and TRBJ2-5; D call uncertain. The length of the CDR3 is 12 residues. V gave up 2 bases and J gave up 3 bases, with 5 bases separating them. CDR1 SGHDT and CDR2 YYEEEE come from the germline V gene. The CDR3 coding sequence is TGTGCCAGCAGCTTTCGAGAAGAGACCCAGTACTTC. It codes for CASSFREETQYF. Together with reference TRBV5-6 and TRBJ2-5, the CDR3 gives the full variable domain: DAGVTQSPTHLIKTRGQQVTLRCSPKSGHDTVSWYQQALGQGPQFIFQYYEEEERQRGNFPDRFSGHQFPNYSSELNVNALLLGDSALYLCASSFREETQYFGPGTRLLVL.

The chain uses TRBV5-4 and TRBJ2-2; 10 positions agree with TRBD1. After removal of 4 bases from V and 5 bases from J, the junction contained 8 bases not matched to a gene. The germline gives CDR1 SGHNT, CDR2 YYREEE (reference sequence). This CDR3 spans 16 amino acids. The CDR3 DNA follows: TGTGCCAGCAGCCCGGCCCGGACAGGGGGAACCGGGGAGCTGTTTTTT. It codes for CASSPARTGGTGELFF.

This sequence joins TRBV7-2 and TRBJ2-5; weak D call: TRBD2 (7 bases). CDR3 length: 14 amino acids. Germline V lookup: CDR1 SGHTA, CDR2 FQGNSA. Between the trimmed V and J ends, which lost 6 bases and 5 bases, there was a span of 16 bases. The chain's CDR3 is CASRRRGGSETQYF. The CDR3 coding sequence is TGTGCCAGCAGGCGGAGGGGGGGGTCGGAGACCCAGTACTTC.

This chain links TRBV11-2 with TRBJ2-2; maybe TRBD2 (5 bases). CDR1 SGHAT and CDR2 FQNNGV come from the germline V gene. This CDR3 is built from 15 residues. Trimming removed 3 bases from V and 0 bases from J, with 8 bases in between. The CDR3 region is CASSLERTNTGELFF. CDR3 bases: TGTGCCAGCAGCTTGGAGCGGACGAACACCGGGGAGCTGTTTTTT. Based on the CDR3 plus reference TRBV11-2 and TRBJ2-2, the full variable domain is EAGVAQSPRYKIIEKRQSVAFWCNPISGHATLYWYQQILGQGPKLLIQFQNNGVVDDSQLPKDRFSAERLKGVDSTLKIQPAKLEDSAVYLCASSLERTNTGELFFGEGSRLTVL.